This TCR beta chain was sequenced for a study of blood T cell repertoires in COVID-19. Study in general: There were acute and convalescent COVID-19 samples, and they came from the United States, Italy and Spain. Sources were T cells, B-cell-depleted T cells, or PBMCs; the material itself was cDNA or gDNA.

V lost 4 bases and J lost 1; bases outside the gene matches: 11. CDR3 length equals 17 residues. Germline V CDR1 and CDR2: LGHDT, YNNKEL (reference sequence). Profiled with immunoSEQ multiplex PCR; TCRdb holds only in-frame clones, not every one. The sample has roughly 93,000 clones, about 87% seen once; the top ten hold roughly 1.2%. Sequenced material: peripheral blood. The sequence came from a human donor in a cohort sampled during active COVID-19. The chain is built from TRBV3-1 (or the pseudogene TRBV3-2) and TRBJ1-2; 8 nucleotides line up with TRBD1. In DNA form, the CDR3 reads TGTGCCAGCAGCCGAGGTCCCCGACAGGGGATTAACTATGGCTACACCTTC. Translated, it gives CASSRGPRQGINYGYTF.